The 9 T cell receptor beta chains below come from one sample, sequenced in a study of blood T cell repertoires in COVID-19 (dated by TCRdb to the early 2020s). Library construction relied on the immunoSEQ multiplex PCR assay. Drawn from immuneACCESS, this table holds only the in-frame rearrangements with V and J called that TCRdb kept. Clones are partly lost; checked studies trace under half to an unresolved V gene and leave the rest unexplained. The table for this sample lists roughly 30,000 clones; over 70% of them were counted only once. The ten largest make up approximately 15% of the sample. The sequenced sample was peripheral blood. These receptors originate from a woman aged 55-70 years with acute or convalescent COVID-19.

This chain uses TRBV11-2 with TRBJ2-1; TRBD1 matches at 7 bases. The CDR3 is 15 amino acids. The J segment lost 8 bases and the V segment lost 2 bases, leaving 9 bases of the junction unmatched. In germline, CDR1 is SGHAT, CDR2 FQNNGV. The CDR3 bases are TGTGCCAGCAGCTTAAGGGGGCAAATCTTCGATGAGCAGTTCTTC. Translation gives CASSLRGQIFDEQFF.

In its sample, this clone was seen a few times. In the same sample, other DNA sequences code for this CDR3. The chain is built from TRBV6-5 and TRBJ1-5, with D possibly TRBD1 on 6 matching bases. The germline CDR1 and CDR2 sequences are MNHEY and SVGAGI. Trimming stripped 7 bases from V and 1 base from J, with 11 bases between. CDR3 size: 14 residues. CDR3 amino acids: CASNPTGSNQPQHF. The CDR3 bases are TGTGCCAGCAACCCTACAGGGAGCAATCAGCCCCAGCATTTT.

The chain couples TRBV24-1 to TRBJ1-5; D uncertain. V gave up 6 bases and J gave up 2 bases, with 10 bases separating them. The CDR3 spans 14 residues. Looked up from germline, CDR1 is KGHDR and CDR2 is SFDVKD. CDR3: CATSKGDGNQPQHF. The CDR3, as DNA: TGTGCCACCAGTAAGGGAGACGGCAATCAGCCCCAGCATTTT.

This chain joins TRBV7-9 and TRBJ1-2; 10 bases align to TRBD1. Germline V lookup: CDR1 SEHNR, CDR2 FQNEAQ (reference sequence). The CDR3 is 14 residues long. The junction had 3 bases not matched to a gene; V was cut back by 5 bases and J by 3 bases. DNA for the CDR3: TGTGCCAGCAGCGCGGGACAGGGGTACTATGGCTACACCTTC. Translating it yields CASSAGQGYYGYTF.

J is TRBJ2-7 and V is TRBV7-9; maybe TRBD2 (5 bases). V was pared by 2 bases and J by 3 bases, with 14 bases between. The CDR3 runs 15 residues. In germline, CDR1 is SEHNR, CDR2 FQNEAQ (reference sequence). The CDR3 sequence is CASSLSRVTGYEQYF. CDR3 in DNA: TGTGCCAGCAGCTTATCGCGGGTAACCGGCTACGAGCAGTACTTC.

This chain links TRBV9 with TRBJ2-1; 8 bases fit TRBD2. The CDR3 contains 14 residues. In germline, CDR1 is SGDLS, CDR2 YYNGEE. V shed 3 bases, J shed 10 bases, and the junction held 9 bases outside the gene matches. DNA for the CDR3: TGTGCCAGCAGCGCCACCGGGACTAGGAACGAGCAGTTCTTC. Its protein is CASSATGTRNEQFF. Full variable domain (missing parts from reference TRBV9 and TRBJ2-1): DSGVTQTPKHLITATGQRVTLRCSPRSGDLSVYWYQQSLDQGLQFLIQYYNGEERAKGNILERFSAQQFPDLHSELNLSSLELGDSALYFCASSATGTRNEQFFGPGTRLTVL.

J is TRBJ2-5 and V is TRBV15, with D possibly being TRBD2 (6 bases). This CDR3 is built from 14 residues. Looked up from germline, CDR1 is LNHNV and CDR2 is YYDKDF (reference sequence). Trimming removed 6 bases at V and 1 base at J, with 12 bases between. The DNA of the CDR3 is TGTGCCACCAGTCCCGGAGGGGCCCAAGAGACCCAGTACTTC. This sequence encodes CATSPGGAQETQYF.

This chain connects TRBV6-5 to TRBJ2-7; perhaps TRBD1 as D (6 bases). Germline-derived CDR1 and CDR2 are MNHEY and SVGAGI. The CDR3 is 11 amino acids. Trimming took 8 bases from V and 4 from J, leaving 9 bases between them. The CDR3 here is CASLDRYEQYF. The CDR3 bases are TGTGCCAGCTTAGACAGGTACGAGCAGTACTTC.

This chain joins TRBV11-2 and TRBJ1-1, with TRBD1 as a possible D gene (6 bases). CDR3 size: 15 residues. Germline assignment: CDR1 SGHAT and CDR2 FQNNGV. Trimming took off 1 base at V and 3 bases at J, with 12 bases between the two ends. CDR3 DNA sequence: TGTGCCAGCAGCTTAGGTGCGGGGGGCCACACTGAAGCTTTCTTT. This encodes CASSLGAGGHTEAFF.